The 6 T cell receptor beta chains below all came from one sample that was sequenced in a study of T cells in Graves' hyperthyroidism and ophthalmopathy. TCR beta CDR3 regions were amplified from RNA. An initial round of RT-PCR targeting the TCR CDR3 relied on the HTBI primer set. TCRdb used MiXCR to reprocess the multiplex PCR reads, holding one entry per CDR3 protein. The top ten clones hold approximately 7.2% of a sample with around 660,000 distinct CDR3 sequences, 45% of them seen once. The material sequenced was peripheral blood or thyroid tissue (not recorded which). These receptors were collected from an adult man with Graves' disease, either hyperthyroidism or ophthalmopathy (not recorded which).

There are many counts of this clonotype. The chain recombines TRBV7-8 with TRBJ2-2; no definite D call. Between the trimmed V and J ends, which lost 5 bases and 8 bases, there was a span of 6 bases. The V gene's germline CDR1 is SGHVS and CDR2 FQNEAQ. The CDR3 runs to 11 residues. Here the CDR3 DNA reads TGTGCCAGCAGCCTAAGAGGGGAGCTGTTTTTT. It is translated as CASSLRGELFF.

This rearrangement joins TRBV11-1 to TRBJ1-2, with D possibly TRBD1 on 6 matching bases. Germline V lookup: CDR1 SGHAT, CDR2 FQDESV (reference sequence). The CDR3 sequence is 13 residues long. Trimming left V 6 bases short and J 8 bases short, with 16 bases between. The CDR3 protein is CASRKQGGVGYTF. The CDR3 coding sequence is TGTGCCAGCAGGAAACAGGGCGGGGTGGGCTACACCTTC.

The DNA for the CDR3 is TGTGCCACCAGTACCGGGACAGGGGGCTATGGCTACACCTTC. Protein: CATSTGTGGYGYTF. This chain links TRBV24-1 with TRBJ1-2; 11 positions agree with TRBD1. Trimming at V came to 6 bases and at J to 4 bases, leaving 3 bases not matched to a gene. This CDR3 has 14 amino acids. The V gene's germline CDR1 is KGHDR and CDR2 SFDVKD.

This clonotype was seen at least ten times. The rearrangement uses TRBV29-1 and TRBJ2-7, with D perhaps TRBD1 or TRBD2 (5 bases each). V lost 7 bases and J lost 7, with 20 bases in between. This CDR3 region has 13 residues. CDR1 is SQVTM, CDR2 ANQGSEA, per germline. The chain's CDR3 is CSAEGPGVGEQYF. The CDR3 DNA follows: TGCAGCGCTGAGGGACCTGGGGTTGGAGAGCAGTACTTC.

The CDR3 region is CASSIGPRLSNTEAFF. CDR3 nucleotides: TGTGCCAGTAGTATAGGACCGCGCCTTTCGAACACTGAAGCTTTCTTT. The chain joins TRBV7-2 to TRBJ1-1; no clear D gene. Trimming shortened V by 9 bases and J by 1 base, and 21 bases separated the two germline ends. The length of the CDR3 is 16 residues. Per germline, CDR1 SGHTA and CDR2 FQGNSA.

A single count supports this clonotype. The chain links TRBV7-9 to TRBJ1-4; a weak D match, TRBD1 (5 bases). Trimming took 6 bases from V and 3 from J, leaving 14 bases between them. The CDR3 runs to 15 residues. CDR1 SEHNR and CDR2 FQNEAQ come from the germline V gene (reference sequence). As DNA, the CDR3 is TGTGCCAGCAGTTCAGGGTTGGCACCTAATGAAAAACTGTTTTTT. It codes for CASSSGLAPNEKLFF.